The clone carrying this T cell receptor beta chain came up a few times. A single base separates this from a much larger clone, so it may be a read error. TCRdb reprocessed the PCR reads using MiXCR. This sample has under 45,000 clones, with about 20% found just once. This record comes from a study of metastatic and nonmetastatic thyroid tumors. Every patient underwent thyroid surgery untreated. Germline lookup yields CDR1 SGHTA and CDR2 FQGTGA. There are 12 residues in the CDR3. With V trimmed by 3 bases and J by 10 bases, 3 bases remained unmatched. The sample comprised tumor tissue. The chain links TRBV7-3 to TRBJ2-1; 7 bases line up with TRBD2. The TCR comes from a female donor with papillary thyroid cancer or a benign thyroid nodule (not recorded which). Some clones in this sample may be carry-over from other donors' samples. CDR3 bases: TGTGCCAGCAGCTTCTCGGGACTAGAGCAGTTCTTC. Translating it yields CASSFSGLEQFF.